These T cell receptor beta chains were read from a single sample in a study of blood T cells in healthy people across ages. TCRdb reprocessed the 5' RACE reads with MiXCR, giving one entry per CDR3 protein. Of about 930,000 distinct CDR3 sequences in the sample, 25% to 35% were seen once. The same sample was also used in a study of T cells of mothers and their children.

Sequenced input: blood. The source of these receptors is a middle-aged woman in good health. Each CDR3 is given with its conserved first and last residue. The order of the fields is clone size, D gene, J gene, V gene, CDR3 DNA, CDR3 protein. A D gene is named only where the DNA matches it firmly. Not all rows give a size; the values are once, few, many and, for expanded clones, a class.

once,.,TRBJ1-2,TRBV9,TGTGCCAGCAGCACCCGGGGGGTTCGGTCGGATGGCTACACCTTC,CASSTRGVRSDGYTF
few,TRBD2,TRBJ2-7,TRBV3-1,TGTGCCAGCAGCCAATCTCTAGCGGGGGCCAGCTCCTACGAGCAGTACTTC,CASSQSLAGASSYEQYF
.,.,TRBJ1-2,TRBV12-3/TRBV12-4,TGCGCCAGCAGTTTAAGTCTCGGGAACTGTGGCTACACCTTC,CASSLSLGNCGYTF
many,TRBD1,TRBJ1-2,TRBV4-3,TGCGCCAGCAGCCAAGATCGGGGGACAGGCTATGGCTACACCTTC,CASSQDRGTGYGYTF
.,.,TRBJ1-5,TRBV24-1,TGTGCCACCAGGAAACAGGGCCGGGGGCATCAGCCCCAGCATTTT,CATRKQGRGHQPQHF
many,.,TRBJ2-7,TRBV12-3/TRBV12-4,TGTGCCAGCAGTGGTACAGGGACACCCTACGAGCAGTACTTC,CASSGTGTPYEQYF
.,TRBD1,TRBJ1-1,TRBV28,TGTGCCAGCAGAAAGACGGACAGGCAAAACACTGAAGCTTTCTTT,CASRKTDRQNTEAFF
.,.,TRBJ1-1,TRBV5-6,TGTGCCAGCAGCGCCAGGACAGACACTGAAGCTTTCTTT,CASSARTDTEAFF
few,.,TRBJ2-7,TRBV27,TGTGCCAGCAGTTCCCGCGGAGCCCCCTACGAGCAGTACTTC,CASSSRGAPYEQYF
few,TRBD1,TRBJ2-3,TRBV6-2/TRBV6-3,TGTGCCAGCAGCGCCACCGGACAGGGGGCGGCGGATACGCAGTATTTT,CASSATGQGAADTQYF
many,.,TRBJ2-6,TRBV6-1,TGTGCCAGCGACGACAGGCGCTCTGGGGCCAACGTCCTGACTTTC,CASDDRRSGANVLTF
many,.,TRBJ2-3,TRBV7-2,TGTGCCAGCAGCCGGGACTTCACAGATACGCAGTATTTT,CASSRDFTDTQYF
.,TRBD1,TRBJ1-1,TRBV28,TGTGCCAGCAGCCAGAAAGGGGGCTGGGGTGAAGCTTTCTTT,CASSQKGGWGEAFF
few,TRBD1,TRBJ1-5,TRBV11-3,TGTGCCAGCAGCCCGGGACAGGGGACCGTCAAAAATCAGCCCCAGCATTTT,CASSPGQGTVKNQPQHF
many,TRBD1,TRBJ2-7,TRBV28,TGTGCCAGCAGAAGGACAGGTATCGGCGAGCAGTACTTC,CASRRTGIGEQYF
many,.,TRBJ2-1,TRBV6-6,TGTGCCAGCAGTTACCCGGGACTGATCAAATCCAATGAGCAGTTCTTC,CASSYPGLIKSNEQFF
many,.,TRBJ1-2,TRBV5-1,TGCGCCAGCAAGTGGGAACCGACTCCCCGGGTAGATGGCTACACCTTC,CASKWEPTPRVDGYTF
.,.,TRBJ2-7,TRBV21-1,TGTGCCAGCAGCAATCGGGAATCCTACGAGCAGTACTTC,CASSNRESYEQYF
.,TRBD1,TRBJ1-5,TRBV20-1,TGCAGTGCTTCTTGGACAGGGCCCGAGGATCAGCCCCAGCATTTT,CSASWTGPEDQPQHF
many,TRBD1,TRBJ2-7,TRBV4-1,TGCGCCAGCAGCCAAGGAAATACCGACAGGGAAGGCGAGCAGTACTTC,CASSQGNTDREGEQYF
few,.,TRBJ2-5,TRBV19,TGTGCCAGTAGTATGGTGGCCGGGGTGGGAGAGACCCAGTACTTC,CASSMVAGVGETQYF
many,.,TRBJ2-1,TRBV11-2,TGTGCCAGCAGCTTTGCCCCTCGAGGGGCCGACAATGAGCAGTTCTTC,CASSFAPRGADNEQFF
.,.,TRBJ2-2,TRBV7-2,TGTGCCAGCAGCTTAAAGGGAAGGGACACCGGGGAGCTGTTTTTT,CASSLKGRDTGELFF
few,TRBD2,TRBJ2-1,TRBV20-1,TGCAGTGCTAGAATTCCGTATCGGGGGGGCAATGAGCAGTTCTTC,CSARIPYRGGNEQFF
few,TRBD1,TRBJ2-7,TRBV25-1,TGTGCCAGCAGTCCCGGGACAGGGGATAAGTACGCCTACGAGCAGTACTTC,CASSPGTGDKYAYEQYF
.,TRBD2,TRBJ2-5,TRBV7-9,TGTGCCAGCAGCTTCCCTAGCGGGAGGGTCCAAGAGACCCAGTACTTC,CASSFPSGRVQETQYF